A selection of T cell receptor beta chains follows, all from one sample in a study of shared clonotypes between healthy human individuals. Method: immunoSEQ multiplex PCR; TCRdb's copy keeps in-frame clones and lacks some. The sample comprises 2 million to 2.5 million clones, 80% to 95% of which are singletons, and roughly 0.36% rests with the top ten. The sequencing sample was made of naive CD4+ T cells from PBMCs. The source is a man aged 18 to 35 in good health. Some clones in this sample may be carry-over from other donors' samples. Both conserved end residues are part of each CDR3. D genes are given only for firm matches. Rows may omit the clone size; those that give it use once, few, many or a size class.

. TRBJ2-3 TRBV5-1 TRBD2 22 TGCGCCAGCAGCTCCGTACCACCGGGACTAGCGGGAGGAAGTCTAGACACAGATACGCAGTATTTT CASSSVPPGLAGGSLDTDTQYF
. TRBJ2-7 TRBV28 TRBD1 17 TGTGCCAGCAGTTTGTTTCGTGGGACAGGGAAAGCCTACGAGCAGTACTTC CASSLFRGTGKAYEQYF
. TRBJ2-1 TRBV5-1 TRBD2 13 TGCGCCAGCAGCCCCGGGGGGGACTCGCAGCAGTTCTTC CASSPGGDSQQFF
. TRBJ2-7 TRBV5-1 . 13 TGCGCCAGCAGCTTGCGATGGGACTACGAGCAGTACTTC CASSLRWDYEQYF
. TRBJ2-7 TRBV7-2 . 13 TGTGCCAGCAGCCCCCCCCCTCCCTACGAGCAGTACTTC CASSPPPPYEQYF
. TRBJ1-2 TRBV7-2 . 13 TGTGCCAGCAGCTTAGAGCCAAGGCTTGGCTACACCTTC CASSLEPRLGYTF
. TRBJ2-3 TRBV29-1 . 15 TGCAGCATCCAAGGTCATAGGCGGGGCACAGATACGCAGTATTTT CSIQGHRRGTDTQYF
. TRBJ2-7 TRBV30 . 11 TGTGCCTGGGGGAAACTGTACGAGCAGTACTTC CAWGKLYEQYF
. TRBJ2-1 TRBV25-1 . 15 TGTGCCAGCAAAGAAGGGTCCCTTACCTACAATGAGCAGTTCTTC CASKEGSLTYNEQFF
. TRBJ2-1 TRBV4-3 . 14 TGCGCCAGCAGTCCCCTAGGGGAGTACAATGAGCAGTTCTTC CASSPLGEYNEQFF
. TRBJ2-7 TRBV5-6 . 14 TGTGCCAGCAGCTTGGAAACAGCCCCCTACGAGCAGTACTTC CASSLETAPYEQYF
once TRBJ2-7 TRBV5-1 . 13 TGCGCCAGCAGTTGGGACGGTGGCTACGAGCAGTACTTC CASSWDGGYEQYF
. TRBJ1-5 TRBV2 . 15 TGTGCCAGCAGTGAAACCGGCTGGGAGGGACAGCCCCAGCATTTT CASSETGWEGQPQHF
. TRBJ2-1 TRBV7-9 . 16 TGTGCCAGCAGCTTAGCGAGGACTCGAGGCTCGAATGAGCAGTTCTTC CASSLARTRGSNEQFF
. TRBJ2-1 TRBV10-2 . 14 TGCGCCAGTGGGACCTCAACGCCCTACAATGAGCAGTTCTTC CASGTSTPYNEQFF
. TRBJ2-7 TRBV14 . 15 TGTGCCAGCAGCCAAGTTTCCGGGGGGCCCTACGAGCAGTACTTC CASSQVSGGPYEQYF
once TRBJ2-6 TRBV28 . 15 TGTGCCAGCAGGTCCCACGAGGCTGGGGCCAACGTCCTGACTTTC CASRSHEAGANVLTF
. TRBJ2-3 TRBV5-4 TRBD2 16 TGTGCCAGCAGCTCGCCAACTAGCGGGAACACAGATACGCAGTATTTT CASSSPTSGNTDTQYF
. TRBJ1-5 TRBV19 TRBD1 13 TGTGCCAGTAGTTATGACAGGGGGCAGCCCCAGCATTTT CASSYDRGQPQHF
. TRBJ1-3 TRBV6-1 . 13 TGTGCCAGCAGTGAAGACAGGTCAGTCACCATATATTTT CASSEDRSVTIYF
once TRBJ2-1 TRBV10-3 TRBD2 14 TGTGCCATCAGTGAGGGGGGTGCGGGAGCTGAGCAGTTCTTC CAISEGGAGAEQFF
. TRBJ2-3 TRBV4-1 TRBD2 18 TGCGCCAGCAGCCATATCCTCCGAACTAGCGGGAGGACCTACCGGCAGTATTTT CASSHILRTSGRTYRQYF
once TRBJ2-7 TRBV6-6 TRBD2 15 TGTGCCAGCAGCCCCCCTAGCGGGAACCCCTACGAGCAGTACTTC CASSPPSGNPYEQYF
. TRBJ2-3 TRBV5-4 . 14 TGTGCCAGCAGCCCCGAACCGAGCACAGATACGCAGTATTTT CASSPEPSTDTQYF
. TRBJ2-5 TRBV7-9 TRBD2 16 TGTGCCAGCAGCTTCACGGCTAGCGGGATCCAAGAGACCCAGTACTTC CASSFTASGIQETQYF
once TRBJ1-2 TRBV27 TRBD1 16 TGTGCCAGCAGTTTATGGTCCCAGGGGGGACCTGCTGGCTACACCTTC CASSLWSQGGPAGYTF
. TRBJ2-7 TRBV14 TRBD1 17 TGTGCCAGCAGCCAAGTATCCGGGACAGGGCCGTCCTACGAGCAGTACTTC CASSQVSGTGPSYEQYF
. TRBJ2-7 TRBV19 . 15 TGTGCCAGTAGTATAGTCCGGACAGATACCTACGAGCAGTACTTC CASSIVRTDTYEQYF
. TRBJ2-2 TRBV27 TRBD1 16 TGTGCCAGCAGTTTATTTGGGACAGGGGAACCCGGGGAGCTGTTTTTT CASSLFGTGEPGELFF
. TRBJ2-1 TRBV11-3 . 15 TGTGCCAGCAGCTTAGTGGGCGGAACCTACAATGAGCAGTTCTTC CASSLVGGTYNEQFF
. TRBJ1-1 TRBV11-2 . 15 TGTGCCAGCAGCCCCCTTTCCAGGTTCAACACTGAAGCTTTCTTT CASSPLSRFNTEAFF
. TRBJ2-3 TRBV28 . 15 TGTGCCAGCAGTTCCGAAACCAGTAATACAGATACGCAGTATTTT CASSSETSNTDTQYF
. TRBJ1-2 TRBV7-2 . 14 TGTGCCAGCAGCCCTAGGTGGAGGGTAAACGGCTACACCTTC CASSPRWRVNGYTF
once TRBJ2-7 TRBV29-1 . 12 TGCAGCGTTGAAGCGCAGGGGGGGGAGCAGTACTTC CSVEAQGGEQYF
. TRBJ2-1 TRBV5-1 TRBD2 21 TGCGCCAGCAGCGCAATACCAACGGGACTAGCCCAGTCCCTCTCCTACAATGAGCAGTTCTTC CASSAIPTGLAQSLSYNEQFF
. TRBJ2-5 TRBV15 TRBD2 16 TGTGCCACCAGCAGAGTCCCAGCGGGAGGGCCGGAGACCCAGTACTTC CATSRVPAGGPETQYF
. TRBJ2-1 TRBV27 . 15 TGTGCCAGCAGTAATCCGGGGCGGTCTAACAATGAGCAGTTCTTC CASSNPGRSNNEQFF
. TRBJ2-2 TRBV2 . 14 TGTGCCAGCAGTGAAATTGGGGTCACCGGGGAGCTGTTTTTT CASSEIGVTGELFF
. TRBJ1-2 TRBV18 . 14 TGTGCCAGCTCACCCCAATCAGAGGGCTATGGCTACACCTTC CASSPQSEGYGYTF
. TRBJ2-3 TRBV5-4 TRBD2 13 TGTGCCAGCAGCCCCTTACTAGCGGGGACGCAGTATTTT CASSPLLAGTQYF
. TRBJ1-2 TRBV5-4 TRBD1 15 TGTGCCAGCAGCTCCGGGGGGACAGGGAGCTATGGCTACACCTTC CASSSGGTGSYGYTF
. TRBJ2-1 TRBV7-2 TRBD2 14 TGTGCCAGCAGCTCGGGACTAGCGCGCAATGAGCAGTTCTTC CASSSGLARNEQFF
. TRBJ1-5 TRBV28 . 15 TGTGCCAGCAGTTTAGGATCGGCATCTAATCAGCCCCAGCATTTT CASSLGSASNQPQHF
. TRBJ2-2 TRBV5-6 . 13 TGTGCCAGCAGCTTAAGTGTCCCCGGGGAGCTGTTTTTT CASSLSVPGELFF
. TRBJ2-5 TRBV20-1 . 11 TGCAGCCGAAGGGAGGAAGAGACCCAGTACTTC CSRREEETQYF
. TRBJ2-7 TRBV6-5 TRBD2 15 TGTGCCAGCAGTCCCCCCAGCGGGAGAGCCTACGAGCAGTACTTC CASSPPSGRAYEQYF
. TRBJ1-5 TRBV30 . 19 TGTGCCTGGAGTGTACGATGGCGGGATAAGGTTAATAGCAATCAGCCCCAGCATTTT CAWSVRWRDKVNSNQPQHF
. TRBJ2-2 TRBV4-1 TRBD2 13 TGCGCCAGCAGCCAAGATCCGGAAGGGAGGGTGTTTTTT CASSQDPEGRVFF
. TRBJ2-7 TRBV28 . 11 TGTGCCAGCAAAAACCACTACGAGCAGTACTTC CASKNHYEQYF
. TRBJ2-1 TRBV7-3 TRBD2 17 TGTGCCAGCAGCTCTAGCCCGGCTAGCGGTCTTTTTTATGAGCAGTTCTTC CASSSSPASGLFYEQFF
. TRBJ2-1 TRBV28 . 16 TGTGCCAGCACCTCGGCCTCAGGAAGGGCCTACAATGAGCAGTTCTTC CASTSASGRAYNEQFF
. TRBJ2-1 TRBV14 TRBD2 16 TGTGCCAGCAGCCAAGGCTGGGGAGGGACTGGCAATGAGCAGTTCTTC CASSQGWGGTGNEQFF
. TRBJ1-4 TRBV5-1 TRBD1 15 TGCGCCAGCAGCCCGCGGGACAGCAATAATGAAAAACTGTTTTTT CASSPRDSNNEKLFF
. TRBJ2-7 TRBV19 TRBD1 16 TGTGCCAGTAGTATCCAAGGACAGGGGGCTTCCTACGAGCAGTACTTC CASSIQGQGASYEQYF
. TRBJ2-7 TRBV7-9 . 14 TGTGCCAGCAGCCAAACTGAGGGGTCCGGCGAGCAGTACTTC CASSQTEGSGEQYF
. TRBJ1-5 TRBV2 . 11 TGTGCCAGCAGTGACGGACAGCCCCAGCATTTT CASSDGQPQHF
. TRBJ1-1 TRBV18 . 15 TGTGCCAGCTCACCCATCCGACAGCCTGAAACTGAAGCTTTCTTT CASSPIRQPETEAFF
. TRBJ1-6 TRBV19 . 13 TGTGCCAGTAGCACCGACAGGCGGTCACCCCTCCACTTT CASSTDRRSPLHF
. TRBJ2-7 TRBV7-8 . 14 TGTGCCAGCAGCACTACAGGGACAATGGTCGAGCAGTACTTC CASSTTGTMVEQYF
once TRBJ1-5 TRBV18 . 14 TGTGCCAGCTCACCCCAGGGGCCCAATCAGCCCCAGCATTTT CASSPQGPNQPQHF